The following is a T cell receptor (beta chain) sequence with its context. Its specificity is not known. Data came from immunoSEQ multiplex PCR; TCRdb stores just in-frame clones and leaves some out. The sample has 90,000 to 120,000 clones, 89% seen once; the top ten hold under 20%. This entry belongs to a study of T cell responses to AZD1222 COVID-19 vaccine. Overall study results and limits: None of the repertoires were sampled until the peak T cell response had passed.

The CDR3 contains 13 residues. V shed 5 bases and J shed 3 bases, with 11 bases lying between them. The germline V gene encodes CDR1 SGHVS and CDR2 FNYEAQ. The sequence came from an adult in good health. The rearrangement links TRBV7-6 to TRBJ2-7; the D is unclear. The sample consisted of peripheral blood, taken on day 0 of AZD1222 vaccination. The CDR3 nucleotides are TGTGCCAGCAGCGCCAATGTCGTCTACGAGCAGTACTTC. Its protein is CASSANVVYEQYF.